This T cell receptor beta chain derives from a study of blood T cell repertoires in COVID-19. The V segment lost 3 bases and the J segment 2 bases; nucleotides outside the gene matches: 5. Germline CDR1 and CDR2: LGHNA and YNFKEQ. The CDR3 sequence is 15 residues long. The method was immunoSEQ multiplex PCR; TCRdb's version includes in-frame clones alone and lacks a portion of them. The sample has approximately 220,000 clones, 88% seen once. The source material was PBMCs or T cells enriched from blood (not recorded which). The origin of this receptor is a woman younger than 45 who had recovered from COVID-19. J is TRBJ1-1 and V is TRBV4-2; the match to TRBD1 covers 8 bases. CDR3 nucleotides: TGTGCCAGCAGCCACATCGGACAGGGTAACACTGAAGCTTTCTTT. Protein sequence: CASSHIGQGNTEAFF.